This passage covers 31 T cell receptor beta chains from one sample sequenced in a study of CD4 T cells in relation to SARS-CoV-2 and coronaviruses. Some clones are missing from TCRdb's copy, which holds only in-frame ones; the method was immunoSEQ multiplex PCR. Found here are about 40,000 clones, around three quarters of them singletons; the top ten hold about a fifth. These receptors lack a known antigen. The sample consisted of memory CD4+ T cells from PBMCs, cultured in vitro. These receptors were obtained from an adult with COVID-19.

This chain uses TRBV15 with TRBJ1-3, with D possibly matching TRBD1 (6 bases). This CDR3 spans 17 amino acids. From germline, CDR1 is LNHNV and CDR2 YYDKDF (reference sequence). V gave up 5 bases and J gave up 0 bases, with 17 bases separating them. In DNA, the CDR3 is TGTGCCACCAGCGCCCGTGGGGGGCCTAGCTCTGGAAACACCATATATTTT. Translated: CATSARGGPSSGNTIYF.

The V call is TRBV25-1, the J call TRBJ2-7; 8 bases are shared with TRBD2. V trimming: 4 bases; J trimming: 5 bases; junction bases outside the gene matches: 10. The CDR3 loop spans 15 amino acids. CDR1 MGHDK and CDR2 SYGVNS come from the germline V gene. This chain's CDR3 is CASSAPGRAFDEQYF. CDR3 sequence (DNA): TGTGCCAGCAGTGCCCCCGGGAGGGCCTTCGACGAGCAGTACTTC.

The chain uses TRBV28 and TRBJ2-3, with 8 bases identical to TRBD2. Per the germline V gene, CDR1 is MDHEN and CDR2 is SYDVKM. V was pared by 6 bases and J by 2 bases, with 13 bases of the junction left unmatched. The CDR3 extends over 17 amino acids. DNA of the CDR3: TGTGCCAGCAGCCTAGGAGGAGCTAGCGGGTTCACAGATACGCAGTATTTT. Residues: CASSLGGASGFTDTQYF. Filled out from reference TRBV28 and TRBJ2-3, the complete variable domain reads DVKVTQSSRYLVKRTGEKVFLECVQDMDHENMFWYRQDPGLGLRLIYFSYDVKMKEKGDIPEGYSVSREKKERFSLILESASTNQTSMYLCASSLGGASGFTDTQYFGPGTRLTVL.

The chain links TRBV6-1 to TRBJ2-7; 7 nucleotides line up with TRBD2. The germline V gene encodes CDR1 MNHNS and CDR2 SASEGT. After removal of 0 bases from V and 1 base from J, the junction contained 6 bases not matched to a gene. The CDR3 length is 16 residues. CDR3 bases: TGTGCCAGCAGTGAAGCGCCAGAGGGAGGGTCCTACGAGCAGTACTTC. Translated, it gives CASSEAPEGGSYEQYF.

V usage is TRBV5-6 and J usage is TRBJ1-1; weak D call: TRBD1 (6 bases). CDR3 size: 17 residues. Trimming took off 3 bases at V and 0 bases at J, with 18 bases between the two ends. Germline CDR1 and CDR2: SGHDT and YYEEEE. The CDR3 reads CASSWTSQGRVNTEAFF. As DNA, the CDR3 is TGTGCCAGCAGCTGGACCTCACAGGGCCGGGTGAACACTGAAGCTTTCTTT.

This chain joins TRBV15 and TRBJ1-6; perhaps TRBD1 as D (5 bases). Trimming removed 0 bases from V and 10 bases from J, with 10 bases in between. CDR3 length equals 14 residues. The germline V gene has CDR1 LNHNV and CDR2 YYDKDF (reference sequence). The CDR3 nucleotides are TGTGCCACCAGCAGAGAGGGGGTTTGGTCACCCCTCCACTTT. Translation: CATSREGVWSPLHF.

The gene calls are TRBV6-6 and TRBJ2-7; TRBD1 matches at 11 bases. J lost 4 bases, V lost 6 bases, and 8 bases had no gene match. Germline loops: CDR1 MNHNY, CDR2 SVGAGI (reference sequence). This CDR3 comprises 15 residues. CDR3 residues: CASSPDRGRYYEQYF. As DNA, the CDR3 is TGTGCCAGCAGCCCGGACAGGGGGCGTTATTACGAGCAGTACTTC.

The chain uses TRBV9 and TRBJ1-3; tentative D call: TRBD1 (6 bases). The V end lost 0 bases, the J end lost 2 bases, and 12 bases lay between the germline ends. CDR1 and CDR2 from the germline V gene are SGDLS and YYNGEE. The CDR3 is 16 residues long. The CDR3 sequence is CASSVAVGGAGNTIYF. CDR3 coding DNA: TGTGCCAGCAGCGTAGCGGTTGGGGGCGCTGGAAACACCATATATTTT.

The chain employs TRBV11-1 and TRBJ2-1; D call uncertain. The germline V and J ends were trimmed by 1 base and 0 bases, with 7 bases remaining between them. The CDR3 has 15 residues. CDR1 and CDR2 (germline): SGHAT, FQDESV (reference sequence). The CDR3 DNA reads as TGTGCCAGCAGCTTAGGTACGAGCTCCTACAATGAGCAGTTCTTC. Its protein product is CASSLGTSSYNEQFF.

The genes are TRBV11-2 and TRBJ2-3; TRBD2 is a possible D gene (5 bases). Trimming shortened V by 0 bases and J by 7 bases, and 14 bases separated the two germline ends. The CDR3 is 15 residues long. Germline CDR1 reads SGHAT; CDR2 reads FQNNGV. The CDR3 nucleotides are TGTGCCAGCAGCTTAGAGGGAGAGTCGGCTTATACGCAGTATTTT. Protein product: CASSLEGESAYTQYF.

This clone is large in the sample. The rearrangement joins TRBV2 to TRBJ2-1, with 7 bases lining up with TRBD2. Germline values: CDR1 SNHLY, CDR2 FYNNEI. The CDR3 sequence is 16 residues long. The J segment lost 5 bases and the V segment lost 3 bases, leaving 10 bases of the junction unmatched. The CDR3 reads CASSDSGGSRDNEQFF. The CDR3 DNA is TGTGCCAGCAGTGATTCCGGCGGGAGTAGAGACAATGAGCAGTTCTTC.

The chain carries TRBV7-2 and TRBJ2-7, with 9 bases identical to TRBD2. This CDR3 has 17 amino acids. CDR1 and CDR2 from the germline V gene are SGHTA and FQGNSA. After removal of 5 bases from V and 0 bases from J, the junction contained 11 bases not matched to a gene. The DNA of the CDR3 is TGTGCCAGCAGCCATATCGGACTAGCGCTAAACTCCTACGAGCAGTACTTC. Its translation is CASSHIGLALNSYEQYF.

In this sample, this clone turned up a few times. J is TRBJ2-7 and V is TRBV28, with D perhaps TRBD2 (6 bases). Germline-derived CDR1 and CDR2 are MDHEN and SYDVKM. The germline V and J ends were trimmed by 1 base and 0 bases, with 10 bases remaining between them. This CDR3 contains 15 residues. The CDR3 bases are TGTGCCAGCAGTTTATATAGCGGAGACTCCTACGAGCAGTACTTC. Amino acids: CASSLYSGDSYEQYF.

This clone was picked up a small number of times. The chain combines TRBV7-3 with TRBJ1-2, with D uncertain. Trimming took off 1 base at V and 6 bases at J, with 9 bases between the two ends. Germline lookup yields CDR1 SGHTA and CDR2 FQGTGA. The CDR3 is made up of 13 amino acids. Here the CDR3 DNA reads TGTGCCAGCAGCTTAAGCAGGCAGGATGGCTACACCTTC. Its translation: CASSLSRQDGYTF.

This chain connects TRBV7-9 to TRBJ2-7, with D uncertain. The V gene's germline CDR1 is SEHNR and CDR2 FQNEAQ (reference sequence). The germline V and J ends were trimmed by 3 bases and 3 bases, with 9 bases remaining between them. This CDR3 contains 13 residues. CDR3 nucleotides: TGTGCCAGCAGCTTCGGGTTTTTCTACGAGCAGTACTTC. It translates to CASSFGFFYEQYF.

The V call is TRBV29-1, the J call TRBJ2-6, with D hard to call. The germline V gene has CDR1 SQVTM and CDR2 ANQGSEA. CDR3 length: 14 residues. V was pared by 7 bases and J by 0 bases, with 10 bases between. The CDR3 sequence is CSAALGSGANVLTF. CDR3 coding DNA: TGCAGCGCCGCCTTGGGCTCTGGGGCCAACGTCCTGACTTTC.

J is TRBJ2-6 and V is TRBV18; TRBD1 aligns across 9 bases. V lost 5 bases, J lost 2 bases, and 13 bases stayed unmatched. The germline CDR1 and CDR2 sequences are KGHSH and LQKENI. The CDR3 sequence is 19 residues long. CDR3 nucleotide sequence: TGTGCCAGCTCATTCCGGGACAGGGAATTCCTGGCTGGGGCCAACGTCCTGACTTTC. It is translated as CASSFRDREFLAGANVLTF.

The chain is built from TRBV10-2 and TRBJ2-1, with a tentative D call TRBD1 (6 bases). Germline-derived CDR1 and CDR2 are WSHSY and SAAADI. The germline V and J ends were trimmed by 3 bases and 6 bases, with 15 bases remaining between them. The CDR3 consists of 15 residues. The CDR3 region is CASSEWQGFGNEQFF. Here the CDR3 DNA reads TGCGCCAGCAGTGAATGGCAGGGGTTCGGCAATGAGCAGTTCTTC.

V gene TRBV7-3 combines with J gene TRBJ2-3, with D perhaps matching TRBD2 (5 bases). The CDR3 contains 16 residues. Trimming removed 8 bases from V and 2 bases from J, with 20 bases in between. Germline V gene lookup returns CDR1 SGHTA and CDR2 FQGTGA. The CDR3 DNA reads as TGTGCCAGCGCCACCGAGGGCTACTGGGTCACAGATACGCAGTATTTT. Residues: CASATEGYWVTDTQYF. The whole variable domain, filled in from reference TRBV7-3 and TRBJ2-3, reads GAGVSQTPSNKVTEKGKYVELRCDPISGHTALYWYRQSLGQGPEFLIYFQGTGAADDSGLPNDRFFAVRPEGSVSTLKIQRTERGDSAVYLCASATEGYWVTDTQYFGPGTRLTVL.

This clone has only a few counts. This chain links TRBV6-4 with TRBJ2-2; 13 nucleotides match TRBD2. The CDR3 is made up of 17 amino acids. Germline assignment: CDR1 MRHNA and CDR2 SNTAGT. V lost 5 bases, J lost 7 bases, and 10 bases stayed unmatched. CDR3 loop: CASSQDPGLAGVGELFF. DNA for the CDR3: TGTGCCAGCAGTCAAGACCCCGGACTAGCGGGAGTCGGGGAGCTGTTTTTT.

The V gene is TRBV2, the J gene TRBJ2-7; the D gene is possibly TRBD2 (7 bases). This CDR3 has 14 residues. V was clipped by 3 bases and J by 3 bases, with 12 bases between them. Germline CDR1 and CDR2: SNHLY and FYNNEI. The CDR3 here is CASSEGGAYYEQYF. DNA for the CDR3: TGTGCCAGCAGTGAGGGGGGGGCTTACTACGAGCAGTACTTC. Full variable domain (outside the CDR3, taken from reference TRBV2 and TRBJ2-7): EPEVTQTPSHQVTQMGQEVILRCVPISNHLYFYWYRQILGQKVEFLVSFYNNEISEKSEIFDDQFSVERPDGSNFTLKIRSTKLEDSAMYFCASSEGGAYYEQYFGPGTRLTVT.

The gene calls are TRBV9 and TRBJ2-3; D gene ambiguous. Trimming removed 2 bases from V and 0 bases from J, with 13 bases in between. The CDR3 totals 16 residues. CDR1 is SGDLS, CDR2 YYNGEE, per germline. Written as DNA, the CDR3 is TGTGCCAGCAGCGTCGGACCGACTTTAAGCACAGATACGCAGTATTTT. Translation: CASSVGPTLSTDTQYF.

This clone has only a few counts. This chain uses TRBV10-3 with TRBJ2-2; D not resolved. Trimming took off 3 bases at V and 4 bases at J, with 15 bases between the two ends. Germline V gene data show CDR1 as ENHRY and CDR2 as SYGVKD. This CDR3 has 16 amino acids. CDR3 loop: CAISDPDLQVTGELFF. As DNA, the CDR3 is TGTGCCATCAGTGACCCGGACCTCCAGGTCACCGGGGAGCTGTTTTTT.

The chain employs TRBV6-2 or TRBV6-3 and TRBJ1-2; tentatively, D is TRBD1 (5 bases). The CDR3 spans 16 residues. V was trimmed by 2 bases and J by 0 bases, leaving 13 bases between them. Germline assignment: CDR1 MNHEY and CDR2 SVGEGT. Here the CDR3 reads CASSYHRGTANYGYTF. The DNA for the CDR3 is TGTGCCAGCAGTTACCACCGGGGCACGGCTAACTATGGCTACACCTTC.

This chain joins TRBV7-9 and TRBJ2-3, with TRBD2 as a possible D gene (5 bases). This CDR3 spans 14 amino acids. The germline gives CDR1 SEHNR, CDR2 FQNEAQ (reference sequence). V was cut by 5 bases and J by 4 bases, with 13 bases left in between. DNA of the CDR3: TGTGCCAGCAGCCCGGGGATGCTAGCAGATACGCAGTATTTT. Its translation is CASSPGMLADTQYF.

The CDR3: CSVLSEGYEQYF. The DNA for the CDR3 is TGCAGCGTTCTCTCAGAGGGATACGAGCAGTACTTC. The chain combines TRBV29-1 with TRBJ2-7; possible D gene TRBD2, 5 bases. V was cut by 5 bases and J by 4 bases, with 12 bases left in between. Germline CDR1 is SQVTM and CDR2 is ANQGSEA. The CDR3 runs to 12 residues.

The chain couples TRBV10-3 to TRBJ2-1, with 8 bases fitting TRBD1. The CDR3 has 14 amino acids. The germline V gene has CDR1 ENHRY and CDR2 SYGVKD. The ends lost 6 bases at V and 6 bases at J; junction bases unmatched: 7. Here the CDR3 reads CAIRDRERGNEQFF. The DNA of the CDR3 is TGTGCCATCAGGGACAGGGAAAGGGGCAATGAGCAGTTCTTC.

There are a few counts of this clone. The chain couples TRBV11-2 to TRBJ2-2; possible D gene TRBD2, 6 bases. Looked up from germline, CDR1 is SGHAT and CDR2 is FQNNGV. The CDR3 is 15 amino acids. V lost 4 bases to trimming and J lost 1 base, with 10 bases between them. In nucleotides, the CDR3 is TGTGCCAGCAGCTCTCTAGCGTGGAACACCGGGGAGCTGTTTTTT. This gives the protein CASSSLAWNTGELFF.

The gene calls are TRBV24-1 and TRBJ2-5; 7 nucleotides align to TRBD1. The germline gives CDR1 KGHDR, CDR2 SFDVKD. Trimming took 7 bases from V and 3 from J; bases not matched to a gene: 10. The CDR3 is 15 amino acids. The CDR3 reads CATSHFRDREETQYF. CDR3 nucleotides: TGTGCCACCAGCCATTTCCGGGACAGAGAAGAGACCCAGTACTTC.

The chain recombines TRBV7-8 with TRBJ2-1, with 10 bases matching TRBD2. The CDR3 length is 14 residues. Germline trimming cut 5 bases from V and 9 bases from J; bases unmatched to any gene: 7. Germline values: CDR1 SGHVS, CDR2 FQNEAQ. CDR3 nucleotides: TGTGCCAGCAGCCAGAGACTAGCGGGCCCTGAGCAGTTCTTC. Residues: CASSQRLAGPEQFF. The whole variable domain, remainder taken from reference TRBV7-8 and TRBJ2-1, is GAGVSQSPRYKVAKRGQDVALRCDPISGHVSLFWYQQALGQGPEFLTYFQNEAQLDKSGLPSDRFFAERPEGSVSTLKIQRTQQEDSAVYLCASSQRLAGPEQFFGPGTRLTVL.

The rearrangement uses TRBV29-1 and TRBJ2-2, with D maybe TRBD1 (6 bases). The germline V and J ends were trimmed by 7 bases and 4 bases, with 10 bases remaining between them. The CDR3 loop spans 12 amino acids. Germline CDR1 SQVTM, CDR2 ANQGSEA. The CDR3 is CSARTVTGELFF. DNA for the CDR3: TGCAGCGCCAGGACAGTCACCGGGGAGCTGTTTTTT.